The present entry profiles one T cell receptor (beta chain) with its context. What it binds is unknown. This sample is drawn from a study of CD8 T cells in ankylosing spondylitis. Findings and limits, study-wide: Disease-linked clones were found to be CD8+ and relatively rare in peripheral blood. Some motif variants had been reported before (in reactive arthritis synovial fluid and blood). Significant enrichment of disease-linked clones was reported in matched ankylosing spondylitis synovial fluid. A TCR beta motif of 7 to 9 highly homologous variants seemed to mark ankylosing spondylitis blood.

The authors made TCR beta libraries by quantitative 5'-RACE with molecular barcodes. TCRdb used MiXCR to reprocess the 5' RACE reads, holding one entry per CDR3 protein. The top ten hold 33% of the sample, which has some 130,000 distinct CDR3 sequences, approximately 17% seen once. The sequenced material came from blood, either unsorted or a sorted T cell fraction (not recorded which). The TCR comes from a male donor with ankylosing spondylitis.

The CDR3 nucleotides are TGTGCCAGCAGTGAAGGCGGGGAGCTGTTTTTT. Protein: CASSEGGELFF. The rearrangement joins TRBV25-1 to TRBJ2-2; no clear D gene. The CDR3 runs to 11 residues. Trimming shortened V by 2 bases and J by 7 bases, and 2 bases separated the two germline ends. CDR1 is MGHDK, CDR2 SYGVNS, per germline.